This T cell receptor (beta chain) derives from a study of shared clonotypes between healthy human individuals. Unmatched junction bases numbered 3, after V lost 3 bases and J lost 5 bases. The CDR3 length is 15 residues. Germline V gives CDR1 LNHDA, CDR2 SQIVND (reference sequence). General study points: Memory subsets generally showed smaller estimated richness than naive subsets did.

Deep-level settings were used for running the assay. Once extracted for a subset, genomic DNA was divided evenly among several immunoSEQ plates. Original data processing: Filtering was not the same, since immunoSEQ gave junction-only sequences without quality scores. Assay used: immunoSEQ multiplex PCR; TCRdb lists only in-frame clones, some missing. D and trimming were read from the DNA, whereas the V and J calls and clone size are those reported in that table. The repertoire holds millions of clones, with more than 80% as singletons. To note about this clone: Antigen: not known.

J is TRBJ2-5 and V is TRBV19; 13 bases fit TRBD2. Sequenced material: naive CD4+ T cells sorted from blood. As for subset: CD45RA+ positively selected. The receptor was derived from a young man in good health. The CDR3 DNA reads TGTGCCAGTAGTATGGCACTAGCGGGAGGGGAGACCCAGTACTTC. Amino acids: CASSMALAGGETQYF.